This T cell receptor beta chain was recorded in a study of OX40 agonist ivuxolimab in advanced cancers. The CDR3 is made up of 14 amino acids. Germline assignment: CDR1 SGDLS and CDR2 YYNGEE. Between the trimmed V and J ends, which lost 4 bases and 11 bases, there was a span of 21 bases. The data were produced by immunoSEQ multiplex PCR, yet TCRdb's version contains in-frame clones alone and is incomplete. The table includes over 25,000 clones, about 81% detected once. V is TRBV9 and J is TRBJ1-2, with D maybe TRBD1 (5 bases). The receptor comes from an adult with an advanced solid tumor such as melanoma, head and neck, liver or kidney cancer. Sequencing was performed on CD4+ or CD8+ T cells sorted from blood, taken in a trial of the OX40 agonist ivuxolimab. The CDR3: CASSSSGGPRLYTF. The DNA for the CDR3 is TGTGCCAGCAGCTCTAGTGGGGGACCACGATTATACACCTTC. The full variable domain, completed using reference TRBV9 and TRBJ1-2, is DSGVTQTPKHLITATGQRVTLRCSPRSGDLSVYWYQQSLDQGLQFLIQYYNGEERAKGNILERFSAQQFPDLHSELNLSSLELGDSALYFCASSSSGGPRLYTFGSGTRLTVV.